This TCR beta chain was captured by sequencing in a study of blood T cell repertoires in COVID-19. The wider study: T cells, B-cell-depleted T cells, or PBMCs supplied cDNA or gDNA.

This clone was detected once. Self-reported history from a screening survey and questionnaire set each donor's cohort. Some clones are missing from TCRdb's copy, which holds only in-frame ones; the method was immunoSEQ multiplex PCR. The data show a few hundred thousand clones, around nine tenths seen once. The TCR originated in a woman in her twenties or thirties who had been exposed to COVID-19. The sample was PBMCs or T cells enriched from blood (not recorded which).

As DNA, the CDR3 is TGTGCCAGCTCACCGGGTACAGATTCTCAGCCCCAGCATTTT. This codes for CASSPGTDSQPQHF. The chain couples TRBV18 to TRBJ1-5; D gene uncertain. Trimming removed 3 bases at V and 6 bases at J, with 12 bases between. CDR1 and CDR2 (germline): KGHSH, LQKENI. This CDR3 region has 14 residues.